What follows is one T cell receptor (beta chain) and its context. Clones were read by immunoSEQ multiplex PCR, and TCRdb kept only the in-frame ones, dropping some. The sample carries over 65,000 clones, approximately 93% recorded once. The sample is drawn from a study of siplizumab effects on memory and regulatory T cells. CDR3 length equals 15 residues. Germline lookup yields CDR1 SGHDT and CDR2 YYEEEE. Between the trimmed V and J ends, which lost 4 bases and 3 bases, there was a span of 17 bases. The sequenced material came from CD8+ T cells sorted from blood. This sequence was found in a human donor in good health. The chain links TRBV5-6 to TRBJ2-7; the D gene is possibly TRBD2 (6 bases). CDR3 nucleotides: TGTGCCAGCAGCCAAGACGGCGGGACGGACTACGAGCAGTACTTC. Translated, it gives CASSQDGGTDYEQYF.